The clone carrying this T cell receptor (beta chain) was seen a handful of times. Its target is unknown. Sort purity for all populations was recorded as exceeding 98%. Expressed TCRB transcripts were sequenced because the entire RNA isolate underwent reverse transcription. TCRdb's copy holds only in-frame clones and misses some; the assay was immunoSEQ multiplex PCR. The table has 120,000 to 150,000 clones, about 13% seen once; the top ten hold under 1.5%. This sample was included in a study of beta chain features in type 1 diabetes. Study background: Comparable age, gender and cell yields were observed in patients relative to healthy donors. Findings of the study overall: Shorter TCRB CDR3s, moderately but significantly so, marked every one of the four CD4+ subsets in Type 1 diabetes patients. When VDJ junctions were examined, type 1 diabetes patients showed fewer insertions and more deletions.

Germline V gives CDR1 SQVTM, CDR2 ANQGSEA. CDR3 length: 16 amino acids. Between the trimmed V and J ends, which lost 3 bases and 1 base, there was a span of 18 bases. The clonotype originates from a man between 18 and 29 years old with type 1 diabetes. V and J are TRBV29-1 and TRBJ1-1; unclear D gene. Sequencing used central memory CD4+ T cells from blood. The CDR3 sequence: CSVDHTGLTTNTEAFF. In DNA, the CDR3 is TGCAGCGTTGACCACACCGGACTTACGACGAACACTGAAGCTTTCTTT.